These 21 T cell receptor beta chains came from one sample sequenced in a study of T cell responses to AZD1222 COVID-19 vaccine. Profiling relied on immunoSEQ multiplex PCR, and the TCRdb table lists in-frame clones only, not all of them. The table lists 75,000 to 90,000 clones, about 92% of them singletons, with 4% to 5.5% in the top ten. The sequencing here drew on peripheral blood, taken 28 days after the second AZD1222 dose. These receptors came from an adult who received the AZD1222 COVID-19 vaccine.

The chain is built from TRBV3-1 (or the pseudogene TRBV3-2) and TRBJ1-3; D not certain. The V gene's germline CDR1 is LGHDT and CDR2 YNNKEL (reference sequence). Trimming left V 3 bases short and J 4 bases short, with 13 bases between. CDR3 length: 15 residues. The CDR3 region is CASSHLAGLGNTIYF. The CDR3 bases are TGTGCCAGCAGCCATTTGGCAGGCCTCGGAAACACCATATATTTT.

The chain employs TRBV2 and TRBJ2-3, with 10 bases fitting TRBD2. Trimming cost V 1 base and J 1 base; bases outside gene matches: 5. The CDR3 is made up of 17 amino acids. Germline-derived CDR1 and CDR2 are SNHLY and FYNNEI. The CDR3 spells CASSEGTSGAGTDTQYF. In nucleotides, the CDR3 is TGTGCCAGCAGTGAAGGGACTAGCGGAGCCGGCACAGATACGCAGTATTTT.

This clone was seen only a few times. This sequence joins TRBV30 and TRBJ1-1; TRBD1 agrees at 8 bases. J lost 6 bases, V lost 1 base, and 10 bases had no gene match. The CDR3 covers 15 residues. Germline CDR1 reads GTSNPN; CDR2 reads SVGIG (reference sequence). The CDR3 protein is CAWSAPGQDLPEAFF. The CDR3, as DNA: TGTGCCTGGAGTGCGCCGGGACAGGACCTGCCTGAAGCTTTCTTT. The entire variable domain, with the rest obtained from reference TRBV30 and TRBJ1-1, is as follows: SQTIHQWPATLVQPVGSPLSLECTVEGTSNPNLYWYRQAAGRGLQLLFYSVGIGQISSEVPQNLSASRPQDRQFILSSKKLLLSDSGFYLCAWSAPGQDLPEAFFGQGTRLTVV.

In DNA, the CDR3 is TGTGCCAGTAGTTACGTTGAGGGGATGAACACTGAAGCTTTCTTT. Translated: CASSYVEGMNTEAFF. This chain links TRBV19 with TRBJ1-1; possibly TRBD1 for D (5 bases). The CDR3 runs to 15 residues. V shed 5 bases and J shed 0 bases, with 13 bases lying between them. CDR1 LNHDA and CDR2 SQIVND come from the germline V gene (reference sequence).

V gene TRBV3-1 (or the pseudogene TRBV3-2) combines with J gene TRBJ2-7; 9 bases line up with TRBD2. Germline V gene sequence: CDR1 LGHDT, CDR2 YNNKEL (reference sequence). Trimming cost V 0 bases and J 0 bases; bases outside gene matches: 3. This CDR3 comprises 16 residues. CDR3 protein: CASSQDSSGSSYEQYF. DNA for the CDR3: TGTGCCAGCAGCCAAGATAGTAGCGGGAGCTCCTACGAGCAGTACTTC.

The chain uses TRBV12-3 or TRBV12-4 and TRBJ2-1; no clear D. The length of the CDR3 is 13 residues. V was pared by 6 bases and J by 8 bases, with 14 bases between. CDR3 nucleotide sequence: TGTGCCAGCAGGGGCCTTGGTCTACATGAGCAGTTCTTC. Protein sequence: CASRGLGLHEQFF.

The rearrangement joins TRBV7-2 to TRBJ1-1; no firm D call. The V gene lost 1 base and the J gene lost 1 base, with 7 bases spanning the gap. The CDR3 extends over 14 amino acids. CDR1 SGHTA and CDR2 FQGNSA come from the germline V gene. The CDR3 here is CASSLVEGNTEAFF. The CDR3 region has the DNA TGTGCCAGCAGCTTAGTGGAAGGGAACACTGAAGCTTTCTTT. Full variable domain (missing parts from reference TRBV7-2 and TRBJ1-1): GAGVSQSPSNKVTEKGKDVELRCDPISGHTALYWYRQSLGQGLEFLIYFQGNSAPDKSGLPSDRFSAERTGGSVSTLTIQRTQQEDSAVYLCASSLVEGNTEAFFGQGTRLTVV.

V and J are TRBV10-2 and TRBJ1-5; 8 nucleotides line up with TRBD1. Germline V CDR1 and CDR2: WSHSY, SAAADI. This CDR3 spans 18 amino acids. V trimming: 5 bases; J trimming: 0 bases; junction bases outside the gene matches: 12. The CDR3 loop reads CASSIRTGSAFSNQPQHF. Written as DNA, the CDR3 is TGCGCCAGCAGTATCAGGACAGGGAGCGCCTTTAGCAATCAGCCCCAGCATTTT.

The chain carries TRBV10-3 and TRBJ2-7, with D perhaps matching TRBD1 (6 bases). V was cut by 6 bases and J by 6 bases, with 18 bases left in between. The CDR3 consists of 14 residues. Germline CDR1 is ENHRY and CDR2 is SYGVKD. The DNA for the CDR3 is TGTGCCATCAGGGGGACCGGGACATCCCCCGAGCAGTACTTC. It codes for CAIRGTGTSPEQYF.

CDR3 nucleotides: TGTGCCAGCAGTTTATCTTGGCTAGCGGGACGCTCTGGGGCCAACGTCCTGACTTTC. Translated, it gives CASSLSWLAGRSGANVLTF. V usage is TRBV27 and J usage is TRBJ2-6; 9 bases are shared with TRBD2. Losses at the gene ends were 0 bases for V and 0 bases for J; bases not matched to a gene: 6. CDR1 is MNHEY and CDR2 is SMNVEV in the germline V gene (reference sequence). The CDR3 runs to 19 residues.

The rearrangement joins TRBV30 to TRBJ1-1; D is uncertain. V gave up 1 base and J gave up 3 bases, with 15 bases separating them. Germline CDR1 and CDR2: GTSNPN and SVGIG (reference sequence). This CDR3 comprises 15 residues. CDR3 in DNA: TGTGCCTGGAGTGGACGGACTCGAGGGCACACTGAAGCTTTCTTT. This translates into CAWSGRTRGHTEAFF.

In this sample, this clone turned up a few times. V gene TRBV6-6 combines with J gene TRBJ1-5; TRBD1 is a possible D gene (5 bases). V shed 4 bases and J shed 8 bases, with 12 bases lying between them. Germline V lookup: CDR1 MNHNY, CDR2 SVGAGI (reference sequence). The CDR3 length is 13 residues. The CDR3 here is CASSSQGIEPQHF. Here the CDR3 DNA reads TGTGCCAGCAGTTCGCAGGGAATCGAGCCCCAGCATTTT.

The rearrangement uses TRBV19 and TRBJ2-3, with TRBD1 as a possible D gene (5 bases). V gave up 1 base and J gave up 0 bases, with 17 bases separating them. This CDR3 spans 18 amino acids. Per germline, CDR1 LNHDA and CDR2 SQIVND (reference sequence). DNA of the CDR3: TGTGCCAGTAGTATAGGCCAGGGCAGACGAACTAGCACAGATACGCAGTATTTT. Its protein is CASSIGQGRRTSTDTQYF.

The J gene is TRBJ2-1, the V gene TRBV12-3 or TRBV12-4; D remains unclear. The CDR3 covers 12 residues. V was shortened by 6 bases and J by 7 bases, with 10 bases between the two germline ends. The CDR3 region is CASRAASNEQFF. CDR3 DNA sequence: TGTGCCAGCAGAGCAGCATCGAATGAGCAGTTCTTC.

CDR3: CASSVAAVQLGGYTF. For the CDR3, the DNA is TGTGCCAGCAGCGTGGCGGCAGTCCAGCTTGGGGGCTACACCTTC. V usage is TRBV9 and J usage is TRBJ1-2; D gene unclear. CDR3 length: 15 amino acids. Germline V gene lookup returns CDR1 SGDLS and CDR2 YYNGEE. Trimming removed 2 bases at V and 8 bases at J, with 19 bases between. Complete variable domain (other parts from reference TRBV9 and TRBJ1-2): DSGVTQTPKHLITATGQRVTLRCSPRSGDLSVYWYQQSLDQGLQFLIQYYNGEERAKGNILERFSAQQFPDLHSELNLSSLELGDSALYFCASSVAAVQLGGYTFGSGTRLTVV.

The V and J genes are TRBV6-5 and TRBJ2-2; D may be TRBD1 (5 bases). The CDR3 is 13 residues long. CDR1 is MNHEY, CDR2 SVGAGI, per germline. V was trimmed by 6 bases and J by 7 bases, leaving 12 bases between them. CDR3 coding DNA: TGTGCCAGCAGCCAGGGTTTTGGCGGGGAGCTGTTTTTT. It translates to CASSQGFGGELFF.

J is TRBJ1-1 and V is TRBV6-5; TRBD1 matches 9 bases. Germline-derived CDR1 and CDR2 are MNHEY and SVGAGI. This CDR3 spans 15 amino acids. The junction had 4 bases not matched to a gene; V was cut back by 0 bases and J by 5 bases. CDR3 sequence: CASSYSGTGRTEAFF. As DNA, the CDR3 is TGTGCCAGCAGTTACTCAGGGACAGGGAGGACTGAAGCTTTCTTT.

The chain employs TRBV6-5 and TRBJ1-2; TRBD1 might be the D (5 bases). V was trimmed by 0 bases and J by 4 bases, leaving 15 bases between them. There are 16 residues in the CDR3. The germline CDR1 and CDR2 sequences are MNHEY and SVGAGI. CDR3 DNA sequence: TGTGCCAGCAGTTACTCGGGGGGACCGACGATCTATGGCTACACCTTC. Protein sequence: CASSYSGGPTIYGYTF.

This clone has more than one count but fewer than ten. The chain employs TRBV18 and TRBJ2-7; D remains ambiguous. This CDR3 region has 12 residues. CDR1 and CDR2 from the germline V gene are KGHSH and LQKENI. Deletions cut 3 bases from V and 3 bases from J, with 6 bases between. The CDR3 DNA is TGTGCCAGCTCACCCCTCGGCTACGAGCAGTACTTC. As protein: CASSPLGYEQYF.

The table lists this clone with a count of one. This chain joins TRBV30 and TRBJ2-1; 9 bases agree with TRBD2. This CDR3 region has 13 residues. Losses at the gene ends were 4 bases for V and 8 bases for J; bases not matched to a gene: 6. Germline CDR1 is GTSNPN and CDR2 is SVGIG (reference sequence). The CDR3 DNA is TGTGCCTGGACCGCGGGAGGGTATTATGAGCAGTTCTTC. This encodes CAWTAGGYYEQFF.

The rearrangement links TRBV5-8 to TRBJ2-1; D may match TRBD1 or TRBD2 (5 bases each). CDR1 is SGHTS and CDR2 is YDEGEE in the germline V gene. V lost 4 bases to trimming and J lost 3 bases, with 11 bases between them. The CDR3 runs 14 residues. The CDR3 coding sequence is TGTGCCAGCAGCAGGGACCCATTCTACAATGAGCAGTTCTTC. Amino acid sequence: CASSRDPFYNEQFF.